These T cell receptor beta chains were read from a single sample in a study of blood T cell repertoires in COVID-19. TCRdb's table, derived via immunoSEQ multiplex PCR, lists solely in-frame clones and lacks some. The sample carries about 210,000 clones, about 80% recorded once. Sequencing used peripheral blood. The receptors stem from a woman aged 40 to 50 with active or convalescent COVID-19. The CDR3 runs from the conserved cysteine through the conserved F or W. Fields, in order: J gene, D gene, clone size, V gene, CDR3 protein, CDR3 DNA. D genes are given only for firm matches. Part of the rows lack a size; the others show once, few, many or a class for expanded clones.

>TRBJ1-2|-|-|TRBV7-3
CASSSGRTGGYTF
TGTGCCAGCAGCTCCGGACGTACAGGGGGCTACACCTTC
>TRBJ1-6|-|-|TRBV4-3
CASSQDGDSPNSPLHF
TGCGCCAGCAGCCAAGATGGCGACAGTCCTAATTCACCCCTCCACTTT
>TRBJ2-7|TRBD1|once|TRBV2
CASKPGTGYEQYF
TGTGCCAGCAAGCCTGGGACAGGCTACGAGCAGTACTTC
>TRBJ2-3|TRBD2|-|TRBV5-1
CASSRSAGVGDTQYF
TGCGCCAGCAGCCGTTCAGCGGGAGTGGGAGATACGCAGTATTTT
>TRBJ1-2|-|-|TRBV11-3
CASSLMANYGYTF
TGTGCCAGCAGCTTAATGGCCAACTATGGCTACACCTTC
>TRBJ2-3|TRBD1|-|TRBV3-1/TRBV3-2
CASSQAGQGTDTQYF
TGTGCCAGCAGCCAAGCGGGACAGGGCACAGATACGCAGTATTTT
>TRBJ1-6|TRBD1|once|TRBV6-2/TRBV6-3
CASSRLSGTAGSPLHF
TGTGCCAGCAGCCGGCTTTCCGGGACAGCTGGGTCACCCCTCCACTTT
>TRBJ1-3|TRBD1|-|TRBV7-6
CASSLGGDRVSGNTIYF
TGTGCCAGCAGCTTAGGAGGGGACAGGGTCTCTGGAAACACCATATATTTT
>TRBJ2-6|-|-|TRBV7-3
CASSSRAGSGANVLTF
TGTGCCAGCAGCTCCAGGGCAGGGTCTGGGGCCAACGTCCTGACTTTC
>TRBJ2-1|-|many|TRBV9
CASSQTSYNEQFF
TGTGCCAGCAGCCAAACTTCCTACAATGAGCAGTTCTTC
>TRBJ2-3|-|-|TRBV2
CASSSLSGTDTQYF
TGTGCCAGCAGTTCCCTCTCGGGCACAGATACGCAGTATTTT
>TRBJ1-5|-|-|TRBV12-3/TRBV12-4
CASSRRGQPQHF
TGTGCCAGCAGCCGTCGGGGGCAGCCCCAGCATTTT
>TRBJ1-2|TRBD1|-|TRBV18
CASSQDRVQGYTF
TGTGCCAGCTCACAGGACAGGGTTCAAGGCTACACCTTC
>TRBJ1-6|-|-|TRBV6-5
CASRARGNSPLHF
TGTGCCAGCAGGGCAAGGGGGAATTCACCCCTCCACTTT
>TRBJ2-2|TRBD2|-|TRBV7-9
CASSLEGLAGTGELFF
TGTGCCAGCAGCTTAGAGGGACTAGCGGGCACCGGGGAGCTGTTTTTT
>TRBJ2-5|TRBD2|-|TRBV30
CAWSVLIAGDSETQYF
TGTGCCTGGAGTGTACTGATAGCGGGAGACTCCGAGACCCAGTACTTC
>TRBJ2-1|TRBD2|-|TRBV7-9
CASSSYLGGEQFF
TGTGCCAGCAGCAGTTACCTCGGGGGGGAGCAGTTCTTC
>TRBJ1-2|TRBD1|-|TRBV7-2
CASSSGTGLHNYGYTF
TGTGCCAGCAGCTCGGGGACAGGCCTCCATAACTATGGCTACACCTTC
>TRBJ1-1|-|-|TRBV5-1
CASSLASNTEAFF
TGCGCCAGCAGCTTGGCATCGAACACTGAAGCTTTCTTT
>TRBJ1-5|-|-|TRBV19
CASSMGQGSYQPQHF
TGTGCCAGTAGTATGGGGCAAGGATCGTACCAGCCCCAGCATTTT
>TRBJ2-7|TRBD2|-|TRBV7-8
CASSLTLAGVGGEQYF
TGTGCCAGCAGCTTAACTCTAGCGGGAGTCGGTGGCGAGCAGTACTTC
>TRBJ1-3|-|-|TRBV27
CASSSVLSGNTIYF
TGTGCCAGCAGTTCGGTCCTCTCTGGAAACACCATATATTTT
>TRBJ1-2|TRBD1|-|TRBV5-8
CASSTWTGGYGYTF
TGTGCCAGCAGCACCTGGACAGGAGGCTATGGCTACACCTTC
>TRBJ2-1|TRBD1|-|TRBV5-4
CASSSLDRVSKNEQFF
TGTGCCAGCAGCTCACTCGACAGGGTCTCCAAAAATGAGCAGTTCTTC
>TRBJ2-1|-|-|TRBV19
CASSIEKLAYNEQFF
TGTGCCAGTAGTATAGAAAAGTTAGCCTACAATGAGCAGTTCTTC
>TRBJ1-2|-|-|TRBV4-1
CASSQVLGLKDHGYTF
TGCGCCAGCAGCCAAGTTTTGGGACTTAAGGACCATGGCTACACCTTC
>TRBJ2-7|-|-|TRBV21-1
CASSAKWGTGIYEQYF
-
>TRBJ1-4|-|-|TRBV7-2
CASSLGVQGGLFF
TGTGCCAGCAGCTTAGGGGTACAGGGTGGACTGTTTTTT
>TRBJ1-5|-|-|TRBV19
CASSIEQGNQPQHF
TGTGCCAGTAGTATAGAACAGGGCAATCAGCCCCAGCATTTT
>TRBJ2-1|TRBD2|-|TRBV9
CASSVVAGGFPEQFF
TGTGCCAGCAGCGTAGTAGCGGGAGGTTTCCCTGAGCAGTTCTTC
>TRBJ2-7|TRBD1|-|TRBV18
CASSPGTDFGEQYF
TGTGCCAGCTCACCAGGGACAGACTTCGGGGAGCAGTACTTC
>TRBJ2-5|TRBD1|once|TRBV2
CASSTSPPGQTGKPWLETQYF
TGTGCCAGCAGTACATCGCCCCCGGGACAGACAGGGAAACCCTGGTTAGAGACCCAGTACTTC
>TRBJ2-7|TRBD1|-|TRBV5-4
CASSPGQGAHEQYF
TGTGCCAGCAGCCCCGGACAGGGGGCACACGAGCAGTACTTC
>TRBJ1-3|TRBD1|-|TRBV7-9
CASTPWTGGGNTIYF
TGTGCCAGCACCCCCTGGACAGGGGGTGGAAACACCATATATTTT
>TRBJ2-1|-|-|TRBV3-1/TRBV3-2
CASSQAVETGTAEQFF
TGTGCCAGCAGCCAAGCTGTAGAGACTGGCACTGCTGAGCAGTTCTTC
>TRBJ1-1|TRBD1|-|TRBV13
CASSLEGQGTPSTEAFF
TGTGCCAGCAGCCTTGAGGGACAGGGGACTCCCTCCACTGAAGCTTTCTTT
>TRBJ1-3|TRBD1|-|TRBV10-3
CAISDFRTGALSGNTIYF
TGTGCCATCAGTGACTTCCGGACAGGGGCTCTCAGTGGAAACACCATATATTTT
>TRBJ1-2|-|-|TRBV7-9
CASDFTGSYGYTF
TGTGCCAGCGATTTTACGGGGAGCTATGGCTACACCTTC
>TRBJ1-4|TRBD1|-|TRBV15
CATSREVQGDLGKLFF
TGTGCCACCAGCAGAGAGGTTCAGGGGGATCTCGGAAAACTGTTTTTT
>TRBJ2-3|TRBD2|-|TRBV28
CASSPGTSSAPDTQYF
TGTGCCAGCAGTCCGGGGACTAGCAGTGCGCCAGATACGCAGTATTTT